This passage covers 19 T cell receptor beta chains from one sample sequenced in a study of T cells in localized non-small cell lung cancer. The protocol was immunoSEQ multiplex PCR, while the TCRdb copy is restricted to in-frame clones and leaves out a portion. The table shows 60,000 to 75,000 clones, with about four fifths occurring only once. This specimen was PBMCs, taken before any cancer treatment. The origin of the receptors is a man aged 35 to 69 with stage II lung adenocarcinoma.

This clone has only one observation. This chain connects TRBV27 to TRBJ1-4; D unclear. Germline V lookup: CDR1 MNHEY, CDR2 SMNVEV (reference sequence). The CDR3 covers 13 residues. V lost 5 bases to trimming and J lost 0 bases, with 4 bases between them. The CDR3: CASSPPTNEKLFF. CDR3 DNA: TGTGCCAGCAGTCCACCAACTAATGAAAAACTGTTTTTT.

The rearrangement uses TRBV5-1 and TRBJ1-1; perhaps TRBD1 as D (5 bases). V was pared by 7 bases and J by 3 bases, with 16 bases between. CDR3 length: 14 amino acids. Germline V gives CDR1 SGHRS, CDR2 YFSETQ. CDR3 in DNA: TGCGCCAGCTCCGAGGGGCGGAAGGACACTGAAGCTTTCTTT. Amino acid sequence: CASSEGRKDTEAFF.

This clone was counted a few times. The rearrangement uses TRBV7-8 and TRBJ1-1, with no clear D. CDR3 length equals 14 residues. Trimming cost V 1 base and J 2 bases, with 8 bases left between them. The germline CDR1 and CDR2 sequences are SGHVS and FQNEAQ. DNA of the CDR3: TGTGCCAGCAGCTTAGTAGCTGGCAACACTGAAGCTTTCTTT. Amino acid sequence: CASSLVAGNTEAFF.

V is TRBV5-1 and J is TRBJ2-7, with 9 bases lining up with TRBD2. The V gene end was trimmed by 0 bases and the J gene end by 7 bases; junction bases not matched to a gene: 2. Germline lookup yields CDR1 SGHRS and CDR2 YFSETQ. CDR3 length equals 13 residues. CDR3 sequence (DNA): TGCGCCAGCAGCTTGGGAGCGGGAGGAGAGCAGTACTTC. Amino acids: CASSLGAGGEQYF.

This clone occurred a few times. CDR3 region: CASSIRRDRPNQPQHF. CDR3 DNA sequence: TGTGCCAGCAGCATCAGAAGGGACAGACCCAATCAGCCCCAGCATTTT. The chain employs TRBV21-1 and TRBJ1-5; the D call TRBD1 from the table was never checked on the DNA. TRBV21-1 is classified as a pseudogene. This CDR3 has 16 amino acids.

CDR3 nucleotides: TGCGCCAGCAGCTTGATTGTGGTAGCGGTCGAAAATGAGCAGTTCTTC. Translation: CASSLIVVAVENEQFF. This chain joins TRBV5-1 and TRBJ2-1; TRBD2 might be the D (6 bases). The V and J ends lost 1 base and 7 bases respectively, with 18 bases between them. The CDR3 consists of 16 residues. Germline CDR1 is SGHRS and CDR2 is YFSETQ.

This clone was detected once. The chain joins TRBV9 to TRBJ2-1; 9 positions agree with TRBD2. Germline lookup yields CDR1 SGDLS and CDR2 YYNGEE. J was trimmed by 7 bases and V by 2 bases; bases with no gene match: 7. This CDR3 spans 15 amino acids. Here the CDR3 reads CASSVGLAVANEQFF. CDR3 in DNA: TGTGCCAGCAGCGTGGGACTAGCAGTTGCGAATGAGCAGTTCTTC.

CDR3: CASSRLAATDTQYF. DNA for the CDR3: TGTGCCAGTAGTCGTCTAGCGGCCACAGATACGCAGTATTTT. This chain links TRBV19 with TRBJ2-3; 7 bases are shared with TRBD2. With 5 bases clipped from V and 2 bases from J, the junction kept 4 bases outside the gene matches. This CDR3 has 14 amino acids. Per the germline V gene, CDR1 is LNHDA and CDR2 is SQIVND (reference sequence).

The rearrangement uses TRBV19 and TRBJ2-5, with 11 bases fitting TRBD1. Per the germline V gene, CDR1 is LNHDA and CDR2 is SQIVND (reference sequence). This CDR3 is built from 14 residues. V trimming: 9 bases; J trimming: 4 bases; junction bases outside the gene matches: 7. The chain's CDR3 is CASRDRGTGETQYF. The CDR3 nucleotides read TGTGCCAGCAGGGACAGGGGGACGGGAGAGACCCAGTACTTC.

This chain connects TRBV6-1 to TRBJ2-7; D is unclear. Germline V gene lookup returns CDR1 MNHNS and CDR2 SASEGT. The CDR3 is 12 amino acids. The germline V and J ends were trimmed by 8 bases and 4 bases, with 12 bases remaining between them. The CDR3 DNA is TGTGCCAGCGAGACGATCAGTTACGAGCAGTACTTC. Translation gives CASETISYEQYF.

The chain joins TRBV7-2 to TRBJ1-3; tentatively, D is TRBD1 (6 bases). The CDR3 sequence is 14 residues long. Germline V lookup: CDR1 SGHTA, CDR2 FQGNSA. Trimming shortened V by 2 bases and J by 6 bases, and 11 bases separated the two germline ends. The DNA for the CDR3 is TGTGCCAGCAGCTTAAAAGGGGGGGCAAACACCATATATTTT. This gives the protein CASSLKGGANTIYF.

This chain connects TRBV30 to TRBJ1-2; no clear D. The CDR3 loop spans 14 amino acids. The ends were cut back, 0 bases at V and 3 bases at J, with 11 bases in the middle. From germline, CDR1 is GTSNPN and CDR2 SVGIG (reference sequence). CDR3 DNA: TGTGCCTGGAGTGTGGCCACGGGCCACTATGGCTACACCTTC. This sequence encodes CAWSVATGHYGYTF.

The chain uses TRBV7-9 and TRBJ1-5; tentatively, D is TRBD1 (6 bases). The germline gives CDR1 SEHNR, CDR2 FQNEAQ (reference sequence). The CDR3 loop spans 14 amino acids. V dropped 3 bases and J dropped 5 bases, with 11 bases sitting between them. This CDR3 reads CASSLGGRDQPQHF. DNA of the CDR3: TGTGCCAGCAGCTTGGGGGGCAGGGATCAGCCCCAGCATTTT.

This sequence joins TRBV29-1 and TRBJ1-1, with D unclear. CDR1 and CDR2 from the germline V gene are SQVTM and ANQGSEA. This CDR3 has 12 amino acids. Trimming took 6 bases from V and 3 from J, leaving 11 bases between them. For the CDR3, the DNA is TGCAGCGTCCAGCCTATGGACACTGAAGCTTTCTTT. As protein: CSVQPMDTEAFF.

The chain links TRBV7-2 to TRBJ2-1; the D call may be TRBD1 or TRBD2 (6 bases each). The CDR3 sequence is 15 residues long. Per the germline V gene, CDR1 is SGHTA and CDR2 is FQGNSA. Trimming removed 5 bases from V and 4 bases from J, with 15 bases in between. The CDR3 DNA follows: TGTGCCAGCAGCCCAGGGGCGGGGCCATACAATGAGCAGTTCTTC. Its protein is CASSPGAGPYNEQFF.

The rearrangement links TRBV7-2 to TRBJ1-4, with D unresolved. CDR3 length: 13 residues. V lost 6 bases and J lost 8, with 13 bases in between. Germline loops: CDR1 SGHTA, CDR2 FQGNSA. The CDR3 loop is CASSPAAVEKLFF. In DNA, the CDR3 is TGTGCCAGCAGTCCGGCGGCAGTGGAAAAACTGTTTTTT. Variable domain in full (rest from reference TRBV7-2 and TRBJ1-4): GAGVSQSPSNKVTEKGKDVELRCDPISGHTALYWYRQSLGQGLEFLIYFQGNSAPDKSGLPSDRFSAERTGGSVSTLTIQRTQQEDSAVYLCASSPAAVEKLFFGSGTQLSVL.

This chain connects TRBV10-3 to TRBJ2-3, with 7 bases identical to TRBD2. CDR1 is ENHRY, CDR2 SYGVKD, per germline. The length of the CDR3 is 16 residues. V shed 6 bases and J 3 bases; nucleotides not matched to a gene: 12. CDR3 region: CAISAAGAVYTDTQYF. The CDR3 DNA follows: TGTGCCATCAGCGCTGCGGGAGCAGTTTATACAGATACGCAGTATTTT.

The chain is built from TRBV15 and TRBJ1-1, with TRBD1 matching over 8 bases. Germline V CDR1 and CDR2: LNHNV, YYDKDF (reference sequence). The CDR3 is 14 amino acids. V was clipped by 0 bases and J by 6 bases; unmatched bases: 3. CDR3 in DNA: TGTGCCACCAGCAGAGATAGGACAGGGCCTGAAGCTTTCTTT. Amino acids: CATSRDRTGPEAFF.

The chain has TRBV10-3 and TRBJ2-2, with 12 positions matching TRBD2. The CDR3 runs to 15 residues. CDR1 is ENHRY and CDR2 is SYGVKD in the germline V gene. After removal of 7 bases from V and 4 bases from J, the junction contained 4 bases not matched to a gene. The CDR3 protein is CAITSGRAVTGELFF. DNA of the CDR3: TGTGCCATCACTAGCGGGAGGGCCGTCACCGGGGAGCTGTTTTTT.